A selection of T cell receptor beta chains follows, all from one sample in a study of T cell repertoires in ileal Crohn's disease. Here immunoSEQ multiplex PCR was the method, and the copy in TCRdb shows in-frame clones only, minus some. The profile shows about 62,000 clones, 85% to 90% of them singletons. The sample was ileal tissue. These receptor sequences come from an adult with Crohn's disease. The CDR3 runs from the conserved cysteine through the conserved F or W. A D gene is named only where the DNA matches it firmly. Only part of the rows carry a size: once, few, many, or a class if the clone is expanded.

d_call	j_call	clone_size	v_call	cdr3_length	cdr3_nt	cdr3_aa
NA	TRBJ1-6	NA	TRBV2	13	TGTGCCAGCAGGTGGGAGGTGGGTTCACCCCTCCACTTT	CASRWEVGSPLHF
NA	TRBJ1-1	few	TRBV5-4	14	TGTGCCAGCAGCTACGGGGTGACGGACACTGAAGCTTTCTTT	CASSYGVTDTEAFF
TRBD1	TRBJ1-5	NA	TRBV2	13	TGTGCCAGCATGACAGGGGACGGATCAGCCCAGCATTTT	CASMTGDGSAQHF
NA	TRBJ1-1	NA	TRBV18	15	TGTGCCAGCTCACAGGGAGCGGGTTTTAACACTGAAGCTTTCTTT	CASSQGAGFNTEAFF
NA	TRBJ1-4	NA	TRBV7-9	16	TGTGCCAGCAGCTTTCGCAGGGCTCAAGGGAATGAAAAACTGTTTTTT	CASSFRRAQGNEKLFF
NA	TRBJ1-1	once	TRBV18	13	TGTGCCAGCTCACACGGACATTTAGAGGCGGCTTTCTTT	CASSHGHLEAAFF
NA	TRBJ2-6	NA	TRBV7-9	14	TGTGCCAGCGAGACAGACTCTGGGGCCAACGTCCTGACTTTC	CASETDSGANVLTF
NA	TRBJ2-2	few	TRBV6-1	15	TGTGCCAGCAGCAGGACAGAAAAGGGGCACGGGGAGCTGTTTTTT	CASSRTEKGHGELFF
NA	TRBJ1-5	once	TRBV6-5	14	TGTGCCAGCAGTTACTCGCAGGTAGATCAGCCCCAGCATTTT	CASSYSQVDQPQHF
NA	TRBJ2-7	NA	TRBV11-2	15	TGTGCCAGCAGCCTTCCTGGGACAAACTACTACGAGCAGTACTTC	CASSLPGTNYYEQYF
NA	TRBJ1-2	NA	TRBV29-1	14	TGCAGCGTTGAGCAATCGGCAGGGGATTATGGCTACACCTTC	CSVEQSAGDYGYTF
TRBD2	TRBJ2-7	NA	TRBV6-1	13	TGTGCCAGCACCCTAGCGGGATCCTACGAGCAGTACTTC	CASTLAGSYEQYF
NA	TRBJ1-2	NA	TRBV9	16	TGTGCCAGCAGCGTAGGGTCGAGGACAGCGCCGGTCGGCTACACCTTC	CASSVGSRTAPVGYTF
NA	TRBJ2-1	NA	TRBV5-4	15	TGTGCCAGCAGCTTGGCCGTGGGAGCGTACAATGAGCAGTTCTTC	CASSLAVGAYNEQFF
TRBD1	TRBJ2-1	NA	TRBV27	16	TGTGCCAGCAGCTCCCCTTATCGACAGGGATTGGATGAGCAGTTCTTC	CASSSPYRQGLDEQFF
NA	TRBJ1-2	NA	TRBV19	12	TGTGCCAGTAGTGGAACAGGCTATGGCTACACCTTC	CASSGTGYGYTF
NA	TRBJ1-1	NA	TRBV7-9	13	TGTGCCAGCAGCTTAGTCCTCAACACTGAAGCTTTCTTT	CASSLVLNTEAFF
NA	TRBJ1-2	NA	TRBV19	15	TGTGCCAGTAGTATAGATTTTTCACAGAGATATGGCTACACCTTC	CASSIDFSQRYGYTF
TRBD1	TRBJ2-7	once	TRBV19	14	TGTGCCAGTAGTATAGCGGGGACAGACTACGAGCAGTACTTC	CASSIAGTDYEQYF
NA	TRBJ1-2	NA	TRBV5-1	13	TGCGCCAGCAGCTTGGGACAGCCCTATGGCTACACCTTC	CASSLGQPYGYTF
NA	TRBJ1-5	NA	TRBV19	13	TGTGCCAGTAGTGTCCCCAATAATCAGCCCCAGCATTTT	CASSVPNNQPQHF
NA	TRBJ1-2	NA	TRBV27	13	TGTGCCAGCAGTCCAACGGGGAACTATGGCTACACCTTC	CASSPTGNYGYTF
NA	TRBJ1-6	few	TRBV7-2	16	TGTGCCAGCAGCCTTGGAGCGGGGACATCCCTATCACCCCTCCACTTT	CASSLGAGTSLSPLHF
NA	TRBJ1-1	NA	TRBV29-1	16	TGCAGCGTAAGGGACACAATGAAGCCCATGAACACTGAAGCTTTCTTT	CSVRDTMKPMNTEAFF
TRBD2	TRBJ2-3	NA	TRBV14	16	TGTGCCAGCAGCCGACTAGCGGGTTTACCCACAGATACGCAGTATTTT	CASSRLAGLPTDTQYF
NA	TRBJ1-2	NA	TRBV30	14	TGTGCCTGGATATTATCCAGGGGAAGTCGCGGCTACACCTTC	CAWILSRGSRGYTF
NA	TRBJ1-2	many	TRBV9	14	TGTGCCAGCAGCGTAGCTCAGGAGGGTTATGGCTACACCTTC	CASSVAQEGYGYTF
NA	TRBJ1-2	NA	TRBV7-3	13	TGTGCCAGCAGCCCGGCTTTGGGCACGGACTACACCTTC	CASSPALGTDYTF
NA	TRBJ1-3	NA	TRBV30	14	TGTGCCTGGCAACAGGGAAGCTCTGGAAACACCATATATTTT	CAWQQGSSGNTIYF
NA	TRBJ1-4	NA	TRBV9	18	TGTGCCAGCAGCGTAGGTCAGAGGTCCGCAACTAATAATGAAAAACTGTTTTTT	CASSVGQRSATNNEKLFF
NA	TRBJ1-1	NA	TRBV5-1	18	TGCGCCAGCAGCTTGGGCTGGGGGGGCTTGATCGGGAGAACTGAAGCTTTCTTT	CASSLGWGGLIGRTEAFF
NA	TRBJ2-1	NA	TRBV19	13	TGTGCCAGTAGTATGCGCAGGTACAATGAGCAGTTCTTC	CASSMRRYNEQFF
TRBD2	TRBJ2-2	once	TRBV14	16	TGTGCCAGCAGTCCGAGCGGGAGGGCCTCTGGCGGGGAGCTGTTTTTT	CASSPSGRASGGELFF
TRBD1	TRBJ1-3	NA	TRBV28	19	TGTGCCAGCACTTCCCCTCATAGGTCGGACAGGAGCTCTGGAAACACCATATATTTT	CASTSPHRSDRSSGNTIYF
NA	TRBJ1-1	NA	TRBV20-1	11	TGCAGTGCTACTTCAACGACCGGGGCTTTCTTT	CSATSTTGAFF
NA	TRBJ2-2	NA	TRBV6-5	14	TGTGCCAGCAGTCTACAGGGTAACACCGGGGAGCTGTTTTTT	CASSLQGNTGELFF
TRBD2	TRBJ2-5	NA	TRBV27	14	TGTGCCAGCAGTTTGGCGGGGGGACAAGAGACCCAGTACTTC	CASSLAGGQETQYF
NA	TRBJ1-5	NA	TRBV6-5	15	TGTGCCAGCAGCCCCCCTAAAATTAGCAATCAGCCCCAGCATTTT	CASSPPKISNQPQHF
NA	TRBJ1-6	few	TRBV9	14	TGTGCCAGCAGCGTAGGAGGGTCGAATGTCCCCCTCCACTTT	CASSVGGSNVPLHF
NA	TRBJ2-2	few	TRBV4-2	18	TGTGCCAGCAGCCAGGAACCTCCGGGACACCAGAACACCGGGGAGCTGTTTTTT	CASSQEPPGHQNTGELFF
TRBD2	TRBJ2-5	few	TRBV19	13	TGTGCCAGTAAGATCCGAGCGGGGGAGACCCAGTACTTC	CASKIRAGETQYF
NA	TRBJ2-1	NA	TRBV7-6	16	TGTGCCAGCAGCTTATCGTCAGGCCATCCCGGCGATGAGCAGTTCTTC	CASSLSSGHPGDEQFF
NA	TRBJ1-2	NA	TRBV10-2	11	TGCGCCACACGGGGGGTCAACGGCTACACCTTC	CATRGVNGYTF
NA	TRBJ1-2	NA	TRBV7-9	14	TGTGCCAGCAGCTTAGAGACAAAGTTATATGGCTACACCTTC	CASSLETKLYGYTF
TRBD1	TRBJ1-2	NA	TRBV7-2	16	TGTGCCAGCAGCCACCAACCGACAGGGTACGACTATGGCTACACCTTC	CASSHQPTGYDYGYTF
NA	TRBJ2-3	NA	TRBV7-3	14	TGTGCCAGCAGCCGCAGACAGACAACAGATACGCAGTATTTT	CASSRRQTTDTQYF
NA	TRBJ2-1	NA	TRBV15	14	TGTGCCACCTCCAGGACTGACCCTTGGAATGAGCAGTTCTTC	CATSRTDPWNEQFF
TRBD2	TRBJ2-3	NA	TRBV13	19	TGTGCCAGCAGCTTAGATGCCAGCAGGGAGGGTATTGGAACAGATACGCAGTATTTT	CASSLDASREGIGTDTQYF
NA	TRBJ2-7	NA	TRBV4-3	13	TGCGCCAGCAGCCAAGTCTTGGAGGACGAGCAGTACTTC	CASSQVLEDEQYF
NA	TRBJ2-1	NA	TRBV5-1	15	TGCGCCAGCAGCTTGGGCCCGGGGGGCGACCGTGGGCAGTTCTTC	CASSLGPGGDRGQFF
NA	TRBJ2-5	NA	TRBV11-3	13	TGTGCCAGCAGCCGCCCAGGGATAGAGACCCAGTACTTC	CASSRPGIETQYF
TRBD1	TRBJ1-2	once	TRBV19	15	TGTGCCAGTAGGATTACAGGGGTTCTATTTGATGGCTACACCTTC	CASRITGVLFDGYTF
TRBD1	TRBJ2-2	NA	TRBV7-6	17	TGTGCCAGCAGCAAGTACCGACAGGGGGCCGACACCGGGGAGCTGTTTTTT	CASSKYRQGADTGELFF
NA	TRBJ1-3	few	TRBV19	12	TGTGCCAGTAGCTCCCTCGCGAACACCATATATTTT	CASSSLANTIYF